Many counts were recorded for the clone carrying this T cell receptor beta chain. This entry comes from a study of T cells after yellow fever vaccination. A universal primer site and UMIs were added as TCR cDNA was made by 5'RACE template switching. TCRdb processed the 5' RACE reads anew with MiXCR; each CDR3 protein has one entry. Among roughly 74,000 distinct CDR3 sequences listed, approximately 6.9% were seen once. The V gene lost 1 base and the J gene lost 0 bases, with 4 bases spanning the gap. The CDR3 contains 13 residues. Germline-derived CDR1 and CDR2 are LGHNA and YSLEER. The receptor was isolated from a man between 18 and 35 years old who received the YFV17D yellow fever vaccine. This material consisted of CD8+ T cells sorted from PBMCs, taken 5 to 6 days after the first yellow fever vaccination. The chain carries TRBV4-3 and TRBJ2-7, with D unresolved. CDR3 sequence: CASSQGGSYEQYF. As DNA, the CDR3 is TGCGCCAGCAGCCAAGGCGGCTCCTACGAGCAGTACTTC.